Listed here are 14 T cell receptor beta chains from one sample, sequenced in a study of blood T cell repertoires in COVID-19. Clones were sequenced by immunoSEQ multiplex PCR, and TCRdb holds only the in-frame ones, with some missing. The table shows 120,000 or so clones, with about 83% occurring only once. The sequenced sample consisted of peripheral blood. These receptors were collected from a man in his fifties or sixties with acute or convalescent COVID-19.

This clone was counted a single time. V is TRBV19 and J is TRBJ2-7; 9 bases are shared with TRBD2. V lost 3 bases, J lost 7 bases, and 7 bases stayed unmatched. The CDR3 totals 14 residues. Germline V CDR1 and CDR2: LNHDA, SQIVND (reference sequence). The CDR3 sequence is CASSMASGTGEQYF. The CDR3 DNA is TGTGCCAGTAGTATGGCTAGCGGGACGGGGGAGCAGTACTTC.

The rearrangement links TRBV28 to TRBJ1-4, with 8 bases fitting TRBD1. The CDR3 is 14 residues long. V lost 8 bases to trimming and J lost 6 bases; unmatched junction nucleotides: 8. The germline V gene has CDR1 MDHEN and CDR2 SYDVKM. CDR3: CASQRSGGHEKLFF. The CDR3 DNA reads as TGTGCCAGCCAACGGTCAGGGGGCCATGAAAAACTGTTTTTT.

This sequence joins TRBV7-8 and TRBJ2-6; 7 bases are shared with TRBD2. V trimming: 1 base; J trimming: 0 bases; junction bases outside the gene matches: 6. This CDR3 has 18 residues. CDR1 and CDR2 from the germline V gene are SGHVS and FQNEAQ. The CDR3 spells CASSLVVAGGSGANVLTF. The CDR3 DNA reads TGTGCCAGCAGCTTAGTGGTAGCGGGTGGCTCTGGGGCCAACGTCCTGACTTTC.

The chain combines TRBV29-1 with TRBJ2-7; 9 bases match TRBD1. V shed 6 bases and J 5 bases; nucleotides not matched to a gene: 14. Germline V gene sequence: CDR1 SQVTM, CDR2 ANQGSEA. The CDR3 has 15 amino acids. The CDR3 DNA reads TGCAGCGTCTACCTGCCTCGGGGACAGGGAAACGAGCAGTACTTC. This encodes CSVYLPRGQGNEQYF.

This clone was counted a few times. The J gene is TRBJ1-1, the V gene TRBV7-9; D is undetermined. Trimming took 5 bases from V and 7 from J, leaving 8 bases between them. Per the germline V gene, CDR1 is SEHNR and CDR2 is FQNEAQ (reference sequence). There are 11 residues in the CDR3. The CDR3 region is CASSQTSEAFF. The CDR3 DNA is TGTGCCAGCAGCCAAACCAGTGAAGCTTTCTTT.

The gene calls are TRBV7-9 and TRBJ2-3, with TRBD1 as a possible D gene (5 bases). Germline V gives CDR1 SEHNR, CDR2 FQNEAQ (reference sequence). V was cut by 5 bases and J by 0 bases, with 12 bases left in between. The CDR3 totals 15 residues. The CDR3 DNA reads as TGTGCCAGCAGCCCGAGCAGGGCTAGCACAGATACGCAGTATTTT. As protein: CASSPSRASTDTQYF.

The chain recombines TRBV7-9 with TRBJ2-7; D unclear. The CDR3 has 12 amino acids. V was cut by 2 bases and J by 6 bases, with 8 bases left in between. Germline-derived CDR1 and CDR2 are SEHNR and FQNEAQ (reference sequence). DNA of the CDR3: TGTGCCAGCAGCTTAAGTGGCGGCGAGCAGTACTTC. Translated, it gives CASSLSGGEQYF.

The chain uses TRBV10-3 and TRBJ2-3, with D possibly TRBD2 on 7 matching bases. The CDR3 is made up of 16 amino acids. Germline V CDR1 and CDR2: ENHRY, SYGVKD. Trimming cost V 3 bases and J 5 bases, with 18 bases left between them. The CDR3, as DNA: TGTGCCATCAGTGAAGGGGGAGGGCCTCGGGGAGATACGCAGTATTTT. Its translation: CAISEGGGPRGDTQYF.

The chain has TRBV14 and TRBJ1-2, with 8 bases lining up with TRBD1. Per the germline V gene, CDR1 is SGHDN and CDR2 is FVKESK. The CDR3 runs 14 residues. The junction had 3 bases not matched to a gene; V was cut back by 4 bases and J by 2 bases. The CDR3 is CASSLDRGNYGYTF. The CDR3 coding sequence is TGTGCCAGCAGCCTTGACAGGGGCAACTATGGCTACACCTTC.

The chain recombines TRBV15 with TRBJ2-6; 7 nucleotides match TRBD1. There are 15 residues in the CDR3. Germline CDR1 is LNHNV and CDR2 is YYDKDF (reference sequence). After removal of 5 bases from V and 0 bases from J, the junction contained 1 base not matched to a gene. The CDR3 sequence is CATSWDSSGANVLTF. For the CDR3, the DNA is TGTGCCACCAGCTGGGACAGCTCTGGGGCCAACGTCCTGACTTTC.

This clone has just one count. V gene TRBV4-3 combines with J gene TRBJ1-6, with D hard to call. The CDR3 is 14 amino acids. V lost 0 bases and J 7 bases, leaving 7 bases between the germline ends. In germline, CDR1 is LGHNA, CDR2 YSLEER. CDR3 loop: CASSQDRNNSPLHF. The CDR3 DNA reads as TGCGCCAGCAGCCAAGACAGGAACAATTCACCCCTCCACTTT.

V is TRBV30 and J is TRBJ1-6; 7 nucleotides agree with TRBD1. Germline V lookup: CDR1 GTSNPN, CDR2 SVGIG (reference sequence). This CDR3 contains 14 residues. Germline trimming cut 5 bases from V and 10 bases from J; bases unmatched to any gene: 11. CDR3 nucleotide sequence: TGTGCCTGGGGGCCCCGGGACAGACTGTCACCCCTCCACTTT. Translating it yields CAWGPRDRLSPLHF.

As regards this clone: Compared with germline, one end of the junction differs, possibly owing to a read error. V is TRBV6-2 or TRBV6-3 and J is TRBJ2-3; 9 bases fit TRBD2. Germline V gene data show CDR1 as MNHEY and CDR2 as SVGEGT. The CDR3 is 17 amino acids. The CDR3 DNA sequence: TGTGCCAGCAGTTACGTAAGCGGGGGGTTACCCACAGATGCGCAGTATTTT. It translates to CASSYVSGGLPTDAQYF.

The V gene is TRBV7-2, the J gene TRBJ1-6; D is unresolved. V was pared by 1 base and J by 7 bases, with 11 bases between. This CDR3 comprises 15 residues. The germline gives CDR1 SGHTA, CDR2 FQGNSA. The chain's CDR3 is CASSLVSGFNSPLHF. Here the CDR3 DNA reads TGTGCCAGCAGCTTAGTCTCGGGGTTCAATTCACCCCTCCACTTT.